Listed below are T cell receptor beta chains from one sample, sequenced in a study of T cell responses to AZD1222 COVID-19 vaccine. Assay used: immunoSEQ multiplex PCR; TCRdb lists only in-frame clones, some missing. The sample lists 95,000 to 150,000 clones; about 90% were seen once. The material was peripheral blood, obtained on day 0 of AZD1222 vaccination. Receptor source: an adult in good health. Both conserved end residues are trimmed from each CDR3.

TRBV27,12,TRBJ2-5,ASSQNGVQETQY
TRBV5-1,13,TRBJ2-7,ASSWGAGANYEQY
TRBV4-1,15,TRBJ2-2,ASSFQMVQSNTGELF
TRBV5-1,13,TRBJ2-5,ASSFGTRGFQTQY
TRBV7-2,14,TRBJ2-5,ASSHGITRDGETQY
TRBV10-3,10,TRBJ1-3,ATLTSGNTIY
TRBV5-1,12,TRBJ1-1,ASSFGTGGSEAF
TRBV29-1,12,TRBJ2-1,SHLLGTSYNEQF
TRBV12-5,11,TRBJ2-7,ASEGDHSYEQY
TRBV5-1,13,TRBJ1-2,ASSLTGILNYGYT
TRBV12-5,12,TRBJ2-1,ASGLGPGYNEQF
TRBV19,15,TRBJ1-3,ASTRGALSVSGNTIY
TRBV6-8,15,TRBJ2-3,ASSYALGGNSTDTQY
TRBV5-4,12,TRBJ1-1,ASSYTGLHTEAF
TRBV11-2,10,TRBJ2-2,ASSLGFGELF
TRBV29-1,11,TRBJ1-1,SVDKGLNTEAF
TRBV18,13,TRBJ2-5,ASSQTGTSQETQY
TRBV3-1/TRBV3-2,11,TRBJ2-4,ASSPEGLVIQY
TRBV5-1,11,TRBJ2-1,ASSLDGRDEQF
TRBV7-9,14,TRBJ2-5,ASSFKGSQVEETQY
TRBV11-2,13,TRBJ1-3,ASSTRGGAGNTIY
TRBV19,15,TRBJ2-6,ASSISAGGSGANVLT
TRBV27,12,TRBJ1-2,ASSLSYRGSGYT
TRBV18,12,TRBJ1-1,ASSLDGMNTEAF
TRBV11-2,13,TRBJ2-5,ASRPVWGKEETQY
TRBV5-1,14,TRBJ1-1,ASSLEPGRQNTEAF
TRBV20-1,9,TRBJ2-3,SARVEDTQY
TRBV14,14,TRBJ1-1,ASSQDSIGPGTEAF
TRBV5-5,15,TRBJ2-1,ASSFIKDSSSYNEQF
TRBV19,12,TRBJ1-2,ASKIDRTSYGYT
TRBV12-3/TRBV12-4,10,TRBJ2-5,ASSSLQGSQY
TRBV4-1,16,TRBJ1-1,ASSQLPGQGALNTEAF
TRBV27,12,TRBJ1-5,ASMGGNGNQPQH
TRBV12-3/TRBV12-4,11,TRBJ1-1,ASSYTGNTEAF